A selection of T cell receptor beta chains follows, all from one sample in a study of T-cell memory formation after mild COVID-19. Using its own MiXCR run on the 5' RACE reads, TCRdb lists one record per CDR3 protein. Here the sample spans some 260,000 distinct CDR3 sequences, about a sixth being singletons. Source material: PBMCs or a T cell subset sorted from them (not recorded which). These receptors originate from a man aged 18 to 35 who had mild COVID-19 (a few samples of this study predate the infection). Cell type and time point are not known. Each CDR3 is given with its conserved first and last residue. D genes are given only for firm matches. Part of the rows lack a size; the others show once, few, many or a class for expanded clones.

J gene | D gene | V gene | clone size | CDR3 DNA | CDR3 protein
TRBJ2-3 | TRBD2 | TRBV7-3 | few | TGTGCCAGCAGCTTAACACCGGGAACTAGCGGGGCCACAGATACGCAGTATTTT | CASSLTPGTSGATDTQYF
TRBJ2-1 | - | TRBV12-3/TRBV12-4 | - | TGTGCCAGCAGTTTGGTTTTCAATGAGCAGTTCTTC | CASSLVFNEQFF
TRBJ1-1 | TRBD1 | TRBV20-1 | few | TGCAGAGTCAGTCCCGGGACAGGGGGCACTGAAGCTTTCTTT | CRVSPGTGGTEAFF
TRBJ2-5 | - | TRBV7-2 | - | TGTGCCAGCAGCTCGGCCGTAGGGACCCAGTACTTC | CASSSAVGTQYF
TRBJ2-1 | - | TRBV6-5 | few | TGTGCCAGCAGTTACTCCACAGCAGACAATGAGCAGTTCTTC | CASSYSTADNEQFF
TRBJ2-2 | - | TRBV5-1 | - | TGCGCCAGCAGCCCCCGATGGGCCGGGGAGCTGTTTTTT | CASSPRWAGELFF
TRBJ2-4 | - | TRBV9 | many | TGTGCCAGCAGCGTAGGGGGGGCCAAAAACATTCAGTACTTC | CASSVGGAKNIQYF
TRBJ1-4 | - | TRBV5-5 | - | TGTGCCAGCAGCTGGGTTGGGGCCGGAGGTGAAAAACTGTTTTTT | CASSWVGAGGEKLFF
TRBJ2-7 | TRBD2 | TRBV30 | - | TGTGCCTGGAGTGTACGGGGAGGGATGAACTACGAGCAGTACTTC | CAWSVRGGMNYEQYF
TRBJ1-5 | - | TRBV20-1 | - | TGCAGTGCTAGAGCCGGGTCGAGCAATCAGCCCCAGCATTTT | CSARAGSSNQPQHF
TRBJ2-7 | TRBD2 | TRBV20-1 | - | TGCAGTGCTAGAGATCGCCTAACGTCCTGGGGGGGACTAGCGGATCCCTCCTACGAGCAGTACTTC | CSARDRLTSWGGLADPSYEQYF
TRBJ2-7 | TRBD2 | TRBV20-1 | - | TGCAGTGCCCTAAACCCAGCGGGGGTATCCTACGAGCAGTACTTC | CSALNPAGVSYEQYF
TRBJ1-6 | TRBD1 | TRBV20-1 | - | TGCAGTGCTAGCCAGGGGGGAAGCTCCTATAATTCACCCCTCCACTTT | CSASQGGSSYNSPLHF
TRBJ1-2 | - | TRBV12-3/TRBV12-4 | - | TGTGCCAGCAGTTTTCGGCGGATGTTAGGACTCTATGGCTACACCTTC | CASSFRRMLGLYGYTF
TRBJ1-1 | TRBD1 | TRBV9 | - | TGTGCCAGCAGCCGTAACCGGGACAGGATCACTGAAGCTTTCTTT | CASSRNRDRITEAFF
TRBJ2-3 | TRBD2 | TRBV5-1 | - | TGCGCCAGCAGCCCGGGACTAGCAGGGTCGGCCGATACGCAGTATTTT | CASSPGLAGSADTQYF
TRBJ2-5 | - | TRBV3-1 | - | TGTGCCAGCAGCCAAGTCCCAGCCCAAGAGACCCAGTACTTC | CASSQVPAQETQYF
TRBJ1-5 | - | TRBV7-8 | few | TGTGCCAGCAGCGTCAGGGCTTTTGGCAATCAGCCCCAGCATTTT | CASSVRAFGNQPQHF
TRBJ1-1 | TRBD1 | TRBV6-5 | - | TGTGCCAGCAAGGACAGGAAAGTCACTGAAGCTTTCTTT | CASKDRKVTEAFF
TRBJ2-2 | - | TRBV9 | - | TGTGCCAGCAGCCCCATGGGGATCGACACCGGGGAGCTGTTTTTT | CASSPMGIDTGELFF
TRBJ2-3 | TRBD2 | TRBV5-1 | - | TGCGCCAGCACGGAACCTAGCGGGGCTACCACAGATACGCAGTATTTT | CASTEPSGATTDTQYF
TRBJ1-2 | - | TRBV3-1 | - | TGTGCCAGCAGCCAGAGTCCGGACAGCCCTTATGGCTACACCTTC | CASSQSPDSPYGYTF
TRBJ1-2 | TRBD1 | TRBV4-3 | - | TGCGCCAGCAGCCAAGATGGAGGGGGCGGCTATGGCTACACCTTC | CASSQDGGGGYGYTF
TRBJ2-1 | TRBD2 | TRBV19 | few | TGTGCCAGTAGTATCGGGACTAGCCCCGGGCCTGAGCAGTTCTTC | CASSIGTSPGPEQFF
TRBJ1-6 | - | TRBV6-5 | - | TGTGCCAGCAGTTACTCGGGACAAACCGGGGGTTCACCCCTCCACTTT | CASSYSGQTGGSPLHF
TRBJ2-1 | - | TRBV7-2 | few | TGTGCCACCCAAGAAGGGGGACTACCCCACAATGAGCAGTTCTTC | CATQEGGLPHNEQFF
TRBJ2-5 | - | TRBV2 | - | TGTGCCAGCAGTGAAAGAAACAGTTGGGAGACCCAGTACTTC | CASSERNSWETQYF
TRBJ2-3 | TRBD2 | TRBV4-2 | few | TGTGCCAGCAGCCAAGCTGCTAGCGGGGGTAGCACAGATACGCAGTATTTT | CASSQAASGGSTDTQYF
TRBJ2-3 | - | TRBV7-2 | few | TGTGCCAGCAGCTTAGGGTGGGGAGCAGATACGCAGTATTTT | CASSLGWGADTQYF
TRBJ1-2 | - | TRBV7-9 | few | TGTGCCAGCACCCCTTGGGGGGTCTATGGCTACACCTTC | CASTPWGVYGYTF
TRBJ2-5 | - | TRBV7-3 | - | TGTGCCAGCTCAACGGGTCCCCTGGAGACCCAGTACTTC | CASSTGPLETQYF
TRBJ1-6 | - | TRBV7-2 | - | TGTGCCAGCAGCTTAGTGGGCAGGGATTCACCCCTCCACTTT | CASSLVGRDSPLHF
TRBJ2-1 | - | TRBV3-1 | many | TGTGCCAGCAGCCCCCAGGGCAGGGTGAACTACAATGAGCAGTTCTTC | CASSPQGRVNYNEQFF
TRBJ2-3 | - | TRBV19 | - | TGTGCCAGTAGTCCCTGGGAAGATACGCAGTATTTT | CASSPWEDTQYF
TRBJ2-1 | - | TRBV29-1 | many | TGCAGCGTCCGACTTTACCTCCGAGTCAATGAGCAGTTCTTC | CSVRLYLRVNEQFF
TRBJ2-1 | - | TRBV3-1 | few | TGTGCCAGCAGCCAAGCGACCCGATCGGATGAGCAGTTCTTC | CASSQATRSDEQFF
TRBJ1-2 | TRBD1 | TRBV4-2 | - | TGTGCCAGCAGCCAAGAGCTTCTTCGGACAGGGTATGGCTACACCTTC | CASSQELLRTGYGYTF
TRBJ1-2 | TRBD1 | TRBV2 | many | TGTGCCAGCAGACCGGGACAGGGAATCGCAAGGAACTATGGCTACACCTTC | CASRPGQGIARNYGYTF
TRBJ2-1 | TRBD2 | TRBV24-1 | - | TGTGCCACCAGTGATGCTAGCGGGGGCAATGAGCAGTTCTTC | CATSDASGGNEQFF